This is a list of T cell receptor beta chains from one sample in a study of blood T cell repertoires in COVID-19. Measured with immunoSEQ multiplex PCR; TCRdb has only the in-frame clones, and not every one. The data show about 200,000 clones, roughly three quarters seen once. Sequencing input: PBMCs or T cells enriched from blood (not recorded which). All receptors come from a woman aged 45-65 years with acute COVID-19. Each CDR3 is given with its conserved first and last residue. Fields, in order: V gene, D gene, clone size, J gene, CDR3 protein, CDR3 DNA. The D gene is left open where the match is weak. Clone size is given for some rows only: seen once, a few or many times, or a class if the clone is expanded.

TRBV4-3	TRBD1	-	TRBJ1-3	CASSREDRGSGNTIYF	TGCGCCAGCAGCCGCGAGGACAGGGGCTCTGGAAACACCATATATTTT
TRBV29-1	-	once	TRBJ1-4	CSVQGRDEKLFF	TGCAGCGTCCAGGGGAGGGATGAAAAACTGTTTTTT
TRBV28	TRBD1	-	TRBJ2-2	CASNQGATGELFF	TGTGCCAGCAACCAGGGGGCGACCGGGGAGCTGTTTTTT
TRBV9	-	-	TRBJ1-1	CASSVAQGNTEAFF	TGTGCCAGCAGCGTAGCCCAGGGAAACACTGAAGCTTTCTTT
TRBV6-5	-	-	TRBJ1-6	CANSPSWRGTLHF	TGTGCCAACAGTCCCTCTTGGAGAGGGACCCTCCACTTT
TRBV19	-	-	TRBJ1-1	CATHQRGVGFEAFF	TGTGCCACCCATCAGCGCGGGGTGGGGTTTGAAGCTTTCTTT
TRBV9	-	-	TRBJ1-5	CASSAVDSFQPQHF	TGTGCCAGCAGTGCGGTGGACAGCTTCCAGCCCCAGCATTTT
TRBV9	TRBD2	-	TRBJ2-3	CASSPWGSGGVTDTQYF	TGTGCCAGCAGCCCTTGGGGTAGCGGGGGGGTAACAGATACGCAGTATTTT
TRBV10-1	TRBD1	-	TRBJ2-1	CATGRRDRSYNEQFF	TGCGCCACGGGAAGGCGGGACAGGTCCTACAATGAGCAGTTCTTC
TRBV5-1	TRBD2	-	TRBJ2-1	CASRRLADYNEQFF	TGCGCCAGCAGGAGGCTAGCGGACTACAATGAGCAGTTCTTC
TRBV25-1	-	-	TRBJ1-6	CASSLQGGNSPLHF	TGTGCCAGCAGCTTACAGGGCGGGAATTCACCCCTCCACTTT
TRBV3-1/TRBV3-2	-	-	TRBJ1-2	CASSLGGANYGYTF	TGTGCCAGCAGTCTGGGGGGAGCTAACTATGGCTACACCTTC
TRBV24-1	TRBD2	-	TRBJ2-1	CATSDPSGGASYNEQFF	TGTGCCACCAGTGACCCTAGCGGGGGGGCTTCCTACAATGAGCAGTTCTTC
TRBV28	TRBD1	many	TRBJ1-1	CASSLGQGNTEAFF	TGTGCCAGCAGTTTAGGACAGGGGAACACTGAAGCTTTCTTT
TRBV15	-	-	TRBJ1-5	CATSRVQAGQPQHF	TGTGCCACCAGCAGAGTACAGGCCGGTCAGCCCCAGCATTTT
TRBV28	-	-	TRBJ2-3	CASSLVNRDTQYF	TGTGCCAGCAGTTTAGTAAACAGGGATACGCAGTATTTT